The 21 T cell receptor beta chains below all came from one sample that was sequenced in a study of blood T cell repertoires in COVID-19. The protocol was immunoSEQ multiplex PCR, while the TCRdb copy is restricted to in-frame clones and leaves out a portion. The table lists 200,000 to 300,000 clones, roughly 91% of them singletons, with about 0.8% in the top ten. The sequencing sample was made of peripheral blood. The receptors stem from a man younger than 45 with COVID-19, enrolled during active disease.

This sequence joins TRBV7-2 and TRBJ2-4; D is perhaps TRBD2 (5 bases). V shed 5 bases and J shed 8 bases, with 13 bases lying between them. This CDR3 spans 13 amino acids. Per germline, CDR1 SGHTA and CDR2 FQGNSA. CDR3 bases: TGTGCCAGCAGCGACGGACTCCGGGACATTCAGTACTTC. It is translated as CASSDGLRDIQYF.

The chain uses TRBV2 and TRBJ1-3; no reliable D call. CDR3 length: 14 amino acids. Germline CDR1 reads SNHLY; CDR2 reads FYNNEI. Trimming pared 5 bases from V and 0 bases from J, leaving 8 bases between. The DNA for the CDR3 is TGTGCCAGCAGTACCGGGTCCTCTGGAAACACCATATATTTT. Translation gives CASSTGSSGNTIYF.

The rearrangement links TRBV11-1 to TRBJ2-3; TRBD2 is a possible D gene (7 bases). Germline values: CDR1 SGHAT, CDR2 FQDESV (reference sequence). The V end lost 5 bases, the J end lost 5 bases, and 20 bases lay between the germline ends. The CDR3 runs 16 residues. CDR3 protein: CASSPRGGASGDTQYF. The CDR3 coding sequence is TGTGCCAGCAGCCCGAGGGGGGGGGCCTCGGGAGATACGCAGTATTTT.

This chain connects TRBV9 to TRBJ1-1; a weak D match, TRBD1 (6 bases). The CDR3 covers 20 residues. CDR1 and CDR2 from the germline V gene are SGDLS and YYNGEE. V dropped 4 bases and J dropped 0 bases, with 28 bases sitting between them. The CDR3 coding sequence is TGTGCCAGCAGCCCCAGGGCGGGGGGCTATCCGTCGCGGTTGAACACTGAAGCTTTCTTT. It translates to CASSPRAGGYPSRLNTEAFF.

The chain recombines TRBV7-9 with TRBJ2-5; D is unclear. The V gene's germline CDR1 is SEHNR and CDR2 FQNEAQ (reference sequence). The CDR3 runs 11 residues. Trimming stripped 4 bases from V and 4 bases from J, with 4 bases between. The CDR3 region has the DNA TGTGCCAGCAGCTATAGAGAGACCCAGTACTTC. This encodes CASSYRETQYF.

The chain joins TRBV7-3 to TRBJ2-4; 7 nucleotides agree with TRBD2. With 5 bases clipped from V and 4 bases from J, the junction kept 2 bases outside the gene matches. Germline assignment: CDR1 SGHTA and CDR2 FQGTGA. This CDR3 region has 13 residues. In nucleotides, the CDR3 is TGTGCCAGCAGCCCGGGGGGTAAAAACATTCAGTACTTC. It encodes CASSPGGKNIQYF.

The V call is TRBV6-5, the J call TRBJ1-5; no firm D call. In germline, CDR1 is MNHEY, CDR2 SVGAGI. The V end lost 8 bases, the J end lost 1 base, and 12 bases lay between the germline ends. CDR3 length equals 14 residues. The CDR3 loop reads CASRRTGSNQPQHF. CDR3 coding DNA: TGTGCCAGCCGTAGGACGGGAAGCAATCAGCCCCAGCATTTT.

This clone was seen a handful of times. The rearrangement uses TRBV28 and TRBJ1-6; 7 positions agree with TRBD1. The CDR3 extends over 15 amino acids. J gave up 7 bases and V 6 bases, and 9 bases lay outside the gene matches. In germline, CDR1 is MDHEN, CDR2 SYDVKM. The CDR3 region has the DNA TGTGCCAGCAGACCTCCCGGGACAGTAAATTCACCCCTCCACTTT. Translated, it gives CASRPPGTVNSPLHF.

V and J are TRBV5-4 and TRBJ1-2; possible D gene TRBD1, 6 bases. The germline V gene has CDR1 SGHNT and CDR2 YYREEE (reference sequence). The length of the CDR3 is 13 residues. V was shortened by 6 bases and J by 4 bases, with 13 bases between the two germline ends. This CDR3 is CASTRTGTYGYTF. The CDR3 nucleotides are TGTGCCAGCACCCGAACAGGGACCTATGGCTACACCTTC.

This clone was observed once. The V call is TRBV5-6, the J call TRBJ1-2, with 7 bases matching TRBD1. Trimming removed 2 bases from V and 5 bases from J; junction bases left unmatched: 0. The CDR3 length is 12 residues. CDR1 is SGHDT and CDR2 is YYEEEE in the germline V gene. The CDR3: CASSLQGYGYTF. The CDR3 nucleotides read TGTGCCAGCAGCTTACAGGGGTATGGCTACACCTTC.

CDR3 in amino acids: CASSQQGGEQFF. CDR3 DNA: TGTGCCAGCAGTCAACAGGGCGGTGAGCAGTTCTTC. The chain joins TRBV6-5 to TRBJ2-1; tentatively, D is TRBD1 (6 bases). From germline, CDR1 is MNHEY and CDR2 SVGAGI. The CDR3 is 12 amino acids. The germline V and J ends were trimmed by 5 bases and 9 bases, with 11 bases remaining between them.

The chain uses TRBV7-9 and TRBJ2-7, with 12 bases lining up with TRBD1. The CDR3 length is 16 residues. V lost 5 bases, J lost 5 bases, and 10 bases stayed unmatched. CDR1 and CDR2 (germline): SEHNR, FQNEAQ (reference sequence). The CDR3 region is CASSPTLGQGADEQYF. The CDR3 DNA sequence: TGTGCCAGCAGCCCAACCTTGGGACAGGGGGCGGACGAGCAGTACTTC.

The V call is TRBV18, the J call TRBJ1-1; tentatively, D is TRBD1 (5 bases). This CDR3 is built from 16 residues. Germline values: CDR1 KGHSH, CDR2 LQKENI. Trimming removed 3 bases from V and 4 bases from J, with 18 bases in between. The CDR3 DNA reads as TGTGCCAGCTCACCGAGGTCGGACCAGGGAAGCACTGAAGCTTTCTTT. Its protein product is CASSPRSDQGSTEAFF.

This chain uses TRBV6-5 with TRBJ1-1, with D perhaps TRBD1 (6 bases). This CDR3 spans 14 amino acids. Trimming removed 6 bases at V and 8 bases at J, with 19 bases between. Germline CDR1 and CDR2: MNHEY and SVGAGI. CDR3 sequence reads: CASRLNEGQPEAFF. The CDR3 coding sequence is TGTGCCAGCAGACTTAATGAAGGACAGCCAGAAGCTTTCTTT.

The V gene is TRBV10-3, the J gene TRBJ2-3; D might be TRBD1 (6 bases). Looked up from germline, CDR1 is ENHRY and CDR2 is SYGVKD. The CDR3 extends over 16 amino acids. V was cut by 7 bases and J by 1 base, with 18 bases left in between. The CDR3 sequence: CAINRDRTGGTDTQYF. CDR3 nucleotides: TGTGCCATCAATCGCGACAGGACGGGTGGCACAGATACGCAGTATTTT.

The chain links TRBV6-1 to TRBJ1-5; D uncertain. CDR1 and CDR2 from the germline V gene are MNHNS and SASEGT. The length of the CDR3 is 15 residues. Trimming cost V 3 bases and J 0 bases, with 9 bases left between them. CDR3 sequence reads: CASSDGRDSNQPQHF. CDR3 nucleotides: TGTGCCAGCAGTGATGGACGGGATAGCAATCAGCCCCAGCATTTT.

This chain links TRBV5-4 with TRBJ2-7, with D perhaps matching TRBD1 (5 bases). Looked up from germline, CDR1 is SGHNT and CDR2 is YYREEE (reference sequence). The CDR3 is 14 residues long. V was pared by 0 bases and J by 0 bases, with 7 bases between. The CDR3 coding sequence is TGTGCCAGCAGCTTGGGACAGAGCTCCTACGAGCAGTACTTC. Its translation is CASSLGQSSYEQYF.

V and J are TRBV5-4 and TRBJ1-2; 7 nucleotides agree with TRBD1. This CDR3 spans 16 amino acids. The junction had 17 bases not matched to a gene; V was cut back by 4 bases and J by 8 bases. Germline V gives CDR1 SGHNT, CDR2 YYREEE (reference sequence). CDR3 residues: CASSEPAGGKLQGYTF. In DNA form, the CDR3 reads TGTGCCAGCAGCGAACCGGCAGGGGGAAAGTTACAGGGCTACACCTTC.

The chain employs TRBV30 and TRBJ2-5, with D possibly TRBD2 on 6 matching bases. Looked up from germline, CDR1 is GTSNPN and CDR2 is SVGIG (reference sequence). This CDR3 spans 13 amino acids. V was cut by 0 bases and J by 11 bases, with 16 bases left in between. The CDR3 protein is CAWSVSVGTPQYF. The CDR3 bases are TGTGCCTGGAGTGTGTCTGTGGGGACTCCTCAGTACTTC.

This rearrangement joins TRBV5-5 to TRBJ1-6; tentative D call: TRBD1 (5 bases). This CDR3 spans 15 amino acids. The V gene lost 4 bases and the J gene lost 7 bases, with 15 bases spanning the gap. Germline CDR1 reads SGHKS; CDR2 reads YYEKEE (reference sequence). The CDR3 region is CASSRGAGENSPLHF. CDR3 nucleotides: TGTGCCAGCAGCCGCGGGGCGGGGGAAAATTCACCCCTCCACTTT.

This chain joins TRBV6-1 and TRBJ1-1; 7 bases map to TRBD1. V was clipped by 2 bases and J by 2 bases; unmatched bases: 11. The CDR3 length is 17 residues. Germline V gene data show CDR1 as MNHNS and CDR2 as SASEGT. The CDR3: CASSELGWGQLNTEAFF. CDR3 nucleotide sequence: TGTGCCAGCAGTGAACTCGGATGGGGACAGCTAAACACTGAAGCTTTCTTT.